Below, 5 T cell receptor beta chains from the same sample are listed, as sequenced in a study of T cells in localized non-small cell lung cancer. Produced via immunoSEQ multiplex PCR; TCRdb's table is partial and in-frame only. The table includes tens of thousands of clones, roughly four fifths detected once. The sequenced sample was peripheral blood, obtained before any cancer treatment. Receptors originate from a man aged 35-69 years with stage I lung adenocarcinoma.

The chain is built from TRBV18 and TRBJ2-7, with 7 bases matching TRBD1. Germline CDR1 is KGHSH and CDR2 is LQKENI. J lost 0 bases, V lost 4 bases, and 12 bases had no gene match. The CDR3 is made up of 17 amino acids. The CDR3 loop is CASSRSLGGKASYEQYF. The CDR3 DNA follows: TGTGCCAGCTCACGCTCCTTAGGGGGCAAAGCCTCCTACGAGCAGTACTTC.

The rearrangement joins TRBV6-6 to TRBJ1-5, with D perhaps matching TRBD1 (6 bases). The CDR3 sequence is 14 residues long. Per germline, CDR1 MNHNY and CDR2 SVGAGI (reference sequence). The V end lost 0 bases, the J end lost 5 bases, and 8 bases lay between the germline ends. CDR3 nucleotide sequence: TGTGCCAGCAGTTACTCGGACAGCTATCAGCCCCAGCATTTT. Amino acid sequence: CASSYSDSYQPQHF.

The table lists this clone with a few counts. CDR3 sequence: CASSTGNSYEQYF. DNA for the CDR3: TGTGCCAGCTCGACAGGGAATTCCTACGAGCAGTACTTC. The gene calls are TRBV14 and TRBJ2-7; TRBD1 aligns across 7 bases. From germline, CDR1 is SGHDN and CDR2 FVKESK. V lost 8 bases to trimming and J lost 1 base; unmatched junction nucleotides: 5. This CDR3 has 13 amino acids.

The chain links TRBV7-9 to TRBJ2-1, with D uncertain. V was clipped by 5 bases and J by 1 base, with 6 bases between them. The CDR3 extends over 13 amino acids. The germline V gene encodes CDR1 SEHNR and CDR2 FQNEAQ (reference sequence). The CDR3 spells CASSTQSYNEQFF. The DNA for the CDR3 is TGTGCCAGCAGCACCCAATCCTACAATGAGCAGTTCTTC. The full variable domain, rest sourced from reference TRBV7-9 and TRBJ2-1, is DTGVSQNPRHKITKRGQNVTFRCDPISEHNRLYWYRQTLGQGPEFLTYFQNEAQLEKSRLLSDRFSAERPKGSFSTLEIQRTEQGDSAMYLCASSTQSYNEQFFGPGTRLTVL.

This clone has just a few counts. This sequence joins TRBV10-3 and TRBJ2-7, with 7 bases lining up with TRBD2. The V and J ends lost 9 bases and 3 bases, in that order; junction bases with no gene match: 5. The germline gives CDR1 ENHRY, CDR2 SYGVKD. The CDR3 is made up of 12 amino acids. The DNA for the CDR3 is TGTGCCATAAGCGGGACGGACTACGAGCAGTACTTC. Protein product: CAISGTDYEQYF.